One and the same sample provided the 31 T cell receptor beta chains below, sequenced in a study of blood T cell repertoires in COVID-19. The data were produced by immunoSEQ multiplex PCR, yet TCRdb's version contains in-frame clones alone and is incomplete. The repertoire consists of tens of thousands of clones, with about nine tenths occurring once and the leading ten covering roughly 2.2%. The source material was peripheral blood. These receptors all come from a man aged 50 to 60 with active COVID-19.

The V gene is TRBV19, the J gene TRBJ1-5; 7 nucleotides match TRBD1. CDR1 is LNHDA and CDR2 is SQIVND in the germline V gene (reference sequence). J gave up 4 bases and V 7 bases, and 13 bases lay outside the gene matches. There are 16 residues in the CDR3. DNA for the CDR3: TGTGCCAGTACGTCACTGCGGCAGGGGGGTAATCAGCCCCAGCATTTT. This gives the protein CASTSLRQGGNQPQHF. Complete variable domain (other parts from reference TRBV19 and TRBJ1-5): DGGITQSPKYLFRKEGQNVTLSCEQNLNHDAMYWYRQDPGQGLRLIYYSQIVNDFQKGDIAEGYSVSREKKESFPLTVTSAQKNPTAFYLCASTSLRQGGNQPQHFGDGTRLSIL.

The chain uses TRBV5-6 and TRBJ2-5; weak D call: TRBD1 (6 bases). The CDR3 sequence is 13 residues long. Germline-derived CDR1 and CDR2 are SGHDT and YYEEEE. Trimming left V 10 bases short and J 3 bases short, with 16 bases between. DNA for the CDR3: TGTGCCGGCCGACGGTGGACAGAAGAGACCCAGTACTTC. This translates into CAGRRWTEETQYF.

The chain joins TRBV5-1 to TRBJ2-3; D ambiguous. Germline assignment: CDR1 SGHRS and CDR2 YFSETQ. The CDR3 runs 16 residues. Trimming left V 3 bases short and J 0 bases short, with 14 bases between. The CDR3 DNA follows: TGCGCCAGCAGCTCTTTACGTGATACTAGCACAGATACGCAGTATTTT. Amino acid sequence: CASSSLRDTSTDTQYF.

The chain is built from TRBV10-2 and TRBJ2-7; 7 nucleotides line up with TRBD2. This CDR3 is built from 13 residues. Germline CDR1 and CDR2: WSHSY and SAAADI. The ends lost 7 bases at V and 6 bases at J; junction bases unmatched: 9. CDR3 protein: CASTMRGWGEQYF. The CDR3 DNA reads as TGCGCCAGCACAATGCGGGGGTGGGGCGAGCAGTACTTC.

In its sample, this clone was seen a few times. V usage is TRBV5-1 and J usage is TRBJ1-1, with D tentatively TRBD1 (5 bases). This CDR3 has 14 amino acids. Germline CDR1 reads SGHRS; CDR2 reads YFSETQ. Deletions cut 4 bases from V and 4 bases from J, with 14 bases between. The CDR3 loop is CASSRQTDGTEAFF. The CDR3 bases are TGCGCCAGCAGCCGACAGACAGACGGCACTGAAGCTTTCTTT.

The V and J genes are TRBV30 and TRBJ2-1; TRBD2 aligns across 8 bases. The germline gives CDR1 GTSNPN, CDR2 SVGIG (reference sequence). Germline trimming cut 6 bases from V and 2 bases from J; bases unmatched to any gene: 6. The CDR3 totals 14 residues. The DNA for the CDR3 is TGTGCCTGTTCCACTAGCGGAGCCTACAATGAGCAGTTCTTC. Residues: CACSTSGAYNEQFF.

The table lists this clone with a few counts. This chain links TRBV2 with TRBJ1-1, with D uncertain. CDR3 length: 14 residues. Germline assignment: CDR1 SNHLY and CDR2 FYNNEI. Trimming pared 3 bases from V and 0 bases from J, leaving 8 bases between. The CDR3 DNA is TGTGCCAGCAGTGACGGGGTAATGAACACTGAAGCTTTCTTT. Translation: CASSDGVMNTEAFF.

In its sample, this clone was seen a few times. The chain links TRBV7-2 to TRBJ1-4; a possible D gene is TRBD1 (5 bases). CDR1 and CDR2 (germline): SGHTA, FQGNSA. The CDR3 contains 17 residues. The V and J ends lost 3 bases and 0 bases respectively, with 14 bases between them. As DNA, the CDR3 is TGTGCCAGCAGCTTCAGGGTCACCTTTGCAACTAATGAAAAACTGTTTTTT. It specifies CASSFRVTFATNEKLFF.

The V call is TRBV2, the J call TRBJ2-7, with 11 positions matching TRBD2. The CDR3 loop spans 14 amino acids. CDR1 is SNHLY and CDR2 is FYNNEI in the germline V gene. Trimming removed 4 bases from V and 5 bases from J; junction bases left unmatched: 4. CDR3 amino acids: CASSVVSGRDEQYF. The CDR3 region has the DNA TGTGCCAGCAGTGTGGTTAGCGGGAGGGACGAGCAGTACTTC.

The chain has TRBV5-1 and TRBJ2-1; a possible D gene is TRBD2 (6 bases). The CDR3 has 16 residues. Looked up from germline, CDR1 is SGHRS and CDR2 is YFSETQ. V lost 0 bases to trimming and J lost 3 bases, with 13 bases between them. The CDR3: CASSLESGSLYNEQFF. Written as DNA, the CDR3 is TGCGCCAGCAGCTTGGAGTCCGGGAGCCTCTACAATGAGCAGTTCTTC.

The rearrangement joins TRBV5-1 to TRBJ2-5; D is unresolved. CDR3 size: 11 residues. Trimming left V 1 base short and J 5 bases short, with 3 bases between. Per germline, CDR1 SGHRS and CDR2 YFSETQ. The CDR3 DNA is TGCGCCAGCAGCTTGCGGGAGACCCAGTACTTC. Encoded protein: CASSLRETQYF. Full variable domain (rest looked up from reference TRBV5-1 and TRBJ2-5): KAGVTQTPRYLIKTRGQQVTLSCSPISGHRSVSWYQQTPGQGLQFLFEYFSETQRNKGNFPGRFSGRQFSNSRSEMNVSTLELGDSALYLCASSLRETQYFGPGTRLLVL.

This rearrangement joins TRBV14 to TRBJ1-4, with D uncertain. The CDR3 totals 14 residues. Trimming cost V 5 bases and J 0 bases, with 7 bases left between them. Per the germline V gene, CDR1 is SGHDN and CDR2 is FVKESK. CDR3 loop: CASSYMSTNEKLFF. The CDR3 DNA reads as TGTGCCAGCAGCTACATGTCAACTAATGAAAAACTGTTTTTT.

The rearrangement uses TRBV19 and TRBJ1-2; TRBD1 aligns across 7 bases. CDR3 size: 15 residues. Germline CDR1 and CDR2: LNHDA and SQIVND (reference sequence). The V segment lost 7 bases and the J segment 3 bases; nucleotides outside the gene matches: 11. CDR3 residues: CASIESAGGYYGYTF. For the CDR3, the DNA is TGTGCCAGTATCGAATCGGCAGGGGGATACTATGGCTACACCTTC. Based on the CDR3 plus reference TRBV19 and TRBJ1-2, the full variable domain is DGGITQSPKYLFRKEGQNVTLSCEQNLNHDAMYWYRQDPGQGLRLIYYSQIVNDFQKGDIAEGYSVSREKKESFPLTVTSAQKNPTAFYLCASIESAGGYYGYTFGSGTRLTVV.

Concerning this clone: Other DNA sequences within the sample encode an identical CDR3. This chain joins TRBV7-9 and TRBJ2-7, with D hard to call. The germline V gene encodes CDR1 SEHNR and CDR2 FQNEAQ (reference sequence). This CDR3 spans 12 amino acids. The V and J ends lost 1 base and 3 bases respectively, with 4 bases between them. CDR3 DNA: TGTGCCAGCAGCTTAGGGAGCTACGAGCAGTACTTC. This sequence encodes CASSLGSYEQYF. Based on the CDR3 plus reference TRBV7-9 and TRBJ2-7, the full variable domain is DTGVSQNPRHKITKRGQNVTFRCDPISEHNRLYWYRQTLGQGPEFLTYFQNEAQLEKSRLLSDRFSAERPKGSFSTLEIQRTEQGDSAMYLCASSLGSYEQYFGPGTRLTVT.

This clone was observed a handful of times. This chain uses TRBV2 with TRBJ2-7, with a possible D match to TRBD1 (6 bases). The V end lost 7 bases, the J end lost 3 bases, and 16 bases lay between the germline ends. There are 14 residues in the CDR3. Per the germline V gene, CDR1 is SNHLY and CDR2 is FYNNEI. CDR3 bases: TGTGCCAGCACCCCAGGGGCAGGGGTCTACGAGCAGTACTTC. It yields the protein CASTPGAGVYEQYF.

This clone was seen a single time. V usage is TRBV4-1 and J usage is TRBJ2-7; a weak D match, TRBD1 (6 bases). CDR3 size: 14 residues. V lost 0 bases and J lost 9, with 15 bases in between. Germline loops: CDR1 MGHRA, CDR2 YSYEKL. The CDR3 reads CASSQDHGGRGQYF. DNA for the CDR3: TGCGCCAGCAGCCAAGATCATGGGGGCAGAGGGCAGTACTTC.

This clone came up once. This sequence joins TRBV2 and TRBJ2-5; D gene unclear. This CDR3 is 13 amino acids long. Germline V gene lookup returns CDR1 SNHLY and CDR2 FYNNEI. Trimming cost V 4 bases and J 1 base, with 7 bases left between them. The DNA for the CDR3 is TGTGCCAGCAGTGCAATACTCCAAGAGACCCAGTACTTC. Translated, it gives CASSAILQETQYF.

CDR3 bases: TGTGCCAGCAGCTTAGGGGGAGGACTAACCTACGAGCAGTACTTC. Its translation is CASSLGGGLTYEQYF. The J gene is TRBJ2-7, the V gene TRBV7-9; D possibly corresponds to TRBD2 (6 bases). This CDR3 is 15 amino acids long. V lost 1 base and J lost 2, with 12 bases in between. The germline CDR1 and CDR2 sequences are SEHNR and FQNEAQ (reference sequence).

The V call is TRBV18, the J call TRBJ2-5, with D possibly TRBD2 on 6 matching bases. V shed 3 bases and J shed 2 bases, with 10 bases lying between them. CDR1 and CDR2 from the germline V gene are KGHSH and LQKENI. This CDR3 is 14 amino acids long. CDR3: CASSPAGLQETQYF. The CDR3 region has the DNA TGTGCCAGCTCACCGGCGGGGTTGCAAGAGACCCAGTACTTC.

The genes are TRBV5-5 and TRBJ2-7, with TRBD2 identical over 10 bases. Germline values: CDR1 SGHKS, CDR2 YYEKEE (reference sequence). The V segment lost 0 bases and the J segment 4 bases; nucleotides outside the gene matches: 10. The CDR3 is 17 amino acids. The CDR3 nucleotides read TGTGCCAGCAGCTTGGAAGGGATAGCGGGGGGAACATACGAGCAGTACTTC. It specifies CASSLEGIAGGTYEQYF. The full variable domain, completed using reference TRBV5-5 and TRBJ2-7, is DAGVTQSPTHLIKTRGQQVTLRCSPISGHKSVSWYQQVLGQGPQFIFQYYEKEERGRGNFPDRFSARQFPNYSSELNVNALLLGDSALYLCASSLEGIAGGTYEQYFGPGTRLTVT.

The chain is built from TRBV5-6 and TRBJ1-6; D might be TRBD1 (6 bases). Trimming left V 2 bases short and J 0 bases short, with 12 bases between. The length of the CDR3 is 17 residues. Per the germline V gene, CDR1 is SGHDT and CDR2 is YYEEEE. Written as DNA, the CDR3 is TGTGCCAGCAGCTTACAGGGAGGGAGCTCCTATAATTCACCCCTCCACTTT. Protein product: CASSLQGGSSYNSPLHF.

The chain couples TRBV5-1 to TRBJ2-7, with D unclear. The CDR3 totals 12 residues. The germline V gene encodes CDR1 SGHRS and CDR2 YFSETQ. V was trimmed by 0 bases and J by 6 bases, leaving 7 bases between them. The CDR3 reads CASSLERGEQYF. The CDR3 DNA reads TGCGCCAGCAGCTTGGAGAGAGGCGAGCAGTACTTC.

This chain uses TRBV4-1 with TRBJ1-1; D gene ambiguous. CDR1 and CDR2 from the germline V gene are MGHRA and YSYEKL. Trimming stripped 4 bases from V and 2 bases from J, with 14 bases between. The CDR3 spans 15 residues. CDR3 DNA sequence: TGCGCCAGCAGCCGTACCGGCGGACTCAACACTGAAGCTTTCTTT. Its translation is CASSRTGGLNTEAFF.

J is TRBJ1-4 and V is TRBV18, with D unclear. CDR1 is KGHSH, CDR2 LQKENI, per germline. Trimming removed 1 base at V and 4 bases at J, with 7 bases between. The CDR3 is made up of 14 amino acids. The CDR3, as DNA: TGTGCCAGCTCACCACAACAGAATAATGAAAAACTGTTTTTT. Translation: CASSPQQNNEKLFF.

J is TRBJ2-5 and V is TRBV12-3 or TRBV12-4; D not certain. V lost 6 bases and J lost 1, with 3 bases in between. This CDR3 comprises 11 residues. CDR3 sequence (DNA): TGTGCCAGCAGCATCCAAGAGACCCAGTACTTC. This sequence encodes CASSIQETQYF.

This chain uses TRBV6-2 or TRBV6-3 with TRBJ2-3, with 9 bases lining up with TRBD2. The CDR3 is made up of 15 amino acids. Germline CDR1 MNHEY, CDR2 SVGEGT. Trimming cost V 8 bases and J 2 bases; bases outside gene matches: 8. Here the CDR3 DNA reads TGTGCCAGCGGCCGAGCGGGGGGACTCACAGATACGCAGTATTTT. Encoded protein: CASGRAGGLTDTQYF.

DNA for the CDR3: TGTGCCAGCTCACGGGGGACAGGGGACGAGCAGTACTTC. Translated: CASSRGTGDEQYF. The chain employs TRBV18 and TRBJ2-7; 10 nucleotides agree with TRBD1. Germline assignment: CDR1 KGHSH and CDR2 LQKENI. The CDR3 runs 13 residues. V shed 4 bases and J 5 bases; nucleotides not matched to a gene: 2.

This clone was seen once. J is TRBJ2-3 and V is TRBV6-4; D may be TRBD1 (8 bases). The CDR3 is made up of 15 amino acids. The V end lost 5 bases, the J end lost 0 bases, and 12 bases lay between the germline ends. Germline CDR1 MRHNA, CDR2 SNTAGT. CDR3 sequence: CASSLQGGSTDTQYF. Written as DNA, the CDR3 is TGTGCCAGCAGTCTACAGGGGGGGAGCACAGATACGCAGTATTTT.

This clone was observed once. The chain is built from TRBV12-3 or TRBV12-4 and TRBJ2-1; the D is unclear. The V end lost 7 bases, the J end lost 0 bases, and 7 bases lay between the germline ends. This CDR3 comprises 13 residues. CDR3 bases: TGTGCCAGCACGCTCAGCTCCTACAATGAGCAGTTCTTC. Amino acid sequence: CASTLSSYNEQFF.

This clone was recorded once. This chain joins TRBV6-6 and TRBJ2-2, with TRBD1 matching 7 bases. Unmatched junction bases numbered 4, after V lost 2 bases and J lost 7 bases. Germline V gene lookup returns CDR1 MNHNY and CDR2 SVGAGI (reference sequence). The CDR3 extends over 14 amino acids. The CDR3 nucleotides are TGTGCCAGCAGTTACACTCAGGGGGTCGGGGAGCTGTTTTTT. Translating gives CASSYTQGVGELFF.

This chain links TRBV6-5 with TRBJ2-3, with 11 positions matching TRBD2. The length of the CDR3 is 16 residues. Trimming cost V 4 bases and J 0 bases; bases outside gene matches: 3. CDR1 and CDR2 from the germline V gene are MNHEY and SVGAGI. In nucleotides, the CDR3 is TGTGCCAGCAGTTCTGGACTAGCGGGTAGCACAGATACGCAGTATTTT. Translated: CASSSGLAGSTDTQYF.